This T cell receptor (beta chain) was profiled in a study of breast tumors, draining lymph nodes, adjacent tissues. There are many counts of this clonotype. TCRdb reprocessed the multiplex PCR reads with MiXCR, giving one entry per CDR3 protein. This sample has around 150,000 distinct CDR3 sequences, with approximately 20% found just once. The CDR3 has 15 residues. Per germline, CDR1 DFQATT and CDR2 SNEGSKA (reference sequence). V lost 3 bases and J lost 4; bases outside the gene matches: 7. Breast cancer patients provided tissue from their axillary draining lymph nodes. The sequenced material came from axillary lymph node tissue. This clonotype was obtained from a female donor with breast cancer. Some clones in this sample may be carry-over from other donors' samples. The chain uses TRBV20-1 and TRBJ2-5; 11 nucleotides match TRBD2. This chain's CDR3 is CSASALAGGAETQYF. CDR3 in DNA: TGCAGTGCTAGCGCTCTAGCGGGAGGCGCAGAGACCCAGTACTTC.